The T cell receptor beta chain under discussion was sequenced for a study of T cells after yellow fever vaccination. This CDR3 is built from 14 residues. Germline values: CDR1 KGHDR, CDR2 SFDVKD. V lost 3 bases, J lost 1 base, and 7 bases lay in between. TCRdb redid the calling of the 5' RACE reads with MiXCR, one entry per CDR3 protein. The table lists under 300,000 distinct CDR3 sequences, about 7.1% of them singletons. As to this clonotype: Its antigen is unknown.

General study findings and limits: Reappearance after the booster was seen for most primary-vaccination clones, at 96% CD4 and roughly 90% CD8.

The sequences come from CD4+ T cells sorted from PBMCs, collected 15 days after the yellow fever booster vaccination. The sequence came from a man aged 30 to 45 who received the YFV17D yellow fever vaccine. The V call is TRBV24-1, the J call TRBJ2-3; D might be TRBD2 (5 bases). As DNA, the CDR3 is TGTGCCACCAGTGATCCGCGGGGCACAGATACGCAGTATTTT. Residues: CATSDPRGTDTQYF.